The T cell receptor beta chain under discussion was sequenced for a study of CD8 T cells in ankylosing spondylitis. V lost 0 bases and J 3 bases, leaving 9 bases between the germline ends. There are 15 residues in the CDR3. The germline CDR1 and CDR2 sequences are SGHKS and YYEKEE (reference sequence). Each CDR3 protein is one row after TCRdb ran MiXCR on the 5' RACE reads. The sample shows 200,000 to 250,000 distinct CDR3 sequences, about 26% of them seen only once. Sequencing was performed on blood, either unsorted or a sorted T cell fraction (not recorded which). This clonotype was obtained from a male donor with ankylosing spondylitis or in good health (not recorded which). The V gene is TRBV5-5, the J gene TRBJ2-2; D unclear. The DNA of the CDR3 is TGTGCCAGCAGCTTGGCCGGCGGATACACCGGGGAGCTGTTTTTT. This gives the protein CASSLAGGYTGELFF.